This T cell receptor (beta chain) appears in the sequencing data of a study of blood T cell repertoires in COVID-19. All recovered Cohort 3 donors got two negative PCRs, got clearance, or saw symptom resolution. Per the original methods: Quantification of nucleated cells was approximated via reference gene primer amplification. Here immunoSEQ multiplex PCR was the method, and the copy in TCRdb shows in-frame clones only, minus some. V and J calls and clone size follow that table, whereas D and trimming were derived from the DNA. The sample has over 200,000 clones; roughly nine tenths are singletons. Trimming left V 9 bases short and J 0 bases short, with 12 bases between. Per germline, CDR1 KGHDR and CDR2 SFDVKD. The CDR3 has 14 residues.

The TCR was taken from a man under 40 who had recovered from COVID-19. The chain carries TRBV24-1 and TRBJ2-3, with a weak D call TRBD2 (5 bases). The sequenced sample consisted of PBMCs or T cells enriched from blood (not recorded which). CDR3 residues: CATQSGGSTDTQYF. The CDR3 DNA reads as TGTGCCACCCAGAGCGGAGGAAGCACAGATACGCAGTATTTT.